This T cell receptor beta chain was captured by sequencing in a study of cytomegalovirus exposure and HLA in healthy donors. Germline V gene data show CDR1 as ENHRY and CDR2 as SYGVKD. The CDR3 sequence is 15 residues long. Trimming took 7 bases from V and 0 from J; bases not matched to a gene: 5. Whole-study results and caveats: Among TCR beta chains, those listed as cytomegalovirus-associated numbered some 170.

The study ran its PCR with 60 Vbeta and 13 Jbeta primers. Generated by immunoSEQ multiplex PCR, the TCRdb table keeps only in-frame clones and is missing some. The table records around 120,000 clones, about 80% of them present only once. Details on this clone: What it binds is unknown.

This receptor was identified in a man in his fifties or sixties in good health and CMV-seropositive. The chain has TRBV10-3 and TRBJ2-7, with TRBD2 matching over 11 bases. Input material: PBMCs. CDR3 residues: CAIKGTSGPSYEQYF. In nucleotides, the CDR3 is TGTGCCATCAAGGGGACTAGCGGACCCTCCTACGAGCAGTACTTC.